The 6 T cell receptor beta chains listed next were all sequenced from one sample in a study of cytomegalovirus exposure and HLA in healthy donors. Data came from immunoSEQ multiplex PCR; TCRdb stores just in-frame clones and leaves some out. The sample includes more than 250,000 clones, less than 95% seen only once; the top ten take approximately 3%. Sequencing was performed on PBMCs. Source of these receptors: a woman in her twenties or thirties in good health and CMV-seronegative.

This chain joins TRBV2 and TRBJ1-4, with D maybe TRBD1 (5 bases). Germline lookup yields CDR1 SNHLY and CDR2 FYNNEI. Trimming removed 5 bases from V and 4 bases from J, with 14 bases in between. The CDR3 totals 15 residues. DNA for the CDR3: TGTGCCAGCAGTTCTACAGGTGCCCTTAATGAAAAACTGTTTTTT. Protein sequence: CASSSTGALNEKLFF.

This chain links TRBV6-5 with TRBJ2-1; 11 bases are a match to TRBD1. This CDR3 has 14 residues. Germline loops: CDR1 MNHEY, CDR2 SVGAGI. V lost 5 bases to trimming and J lost 8 bases; unmatched junction nucleotides: 5. The CDR3 protein is CASSAGQGADEQFF. Here the CDR3 DNA reads TGTGCCAGCAGTGCTGGACAGGGGGCTGATGAGCAGTTCTTC.

For this clone: Other DNA sequences of this sample code for an identical CDR3. The chain uses TRBV5-6 and TRBJ2-1, with D possibly called TRBD1 or TRBD2 (5 bases each). CDR3 length: 12 residues. Germline CDR1 reads SGHDT; CDR2 reads YYEEEE. Between the trimmed V and J ends, which lost 4 bases and 6 bases, there was a span of 8 bases. The CDR3 region has the DNA TGTGCCAGCAGCCGTGGGGGCAATGAGCAGTTCTTC. Protein sequence: CASSRGGNEQFF.

The V call is TRBV5-1, the J call TRBJ2-3; a possible D gene is TRBD2 (6 bases). The V end was cut by 4 bases, the J end by 3 bases, with 12 bases between. The CDR3 consists of 14 residues. The germline V gene encodes CDR1 SGHRS and CDR2 YFSETQ. The CDR3 loop reads CASSPAAGTDTQYF. DNA for the CDR3: TGCGCCAGCAGCCCGGCCGCGGGGACAGATACGCAGTATTTT. Looking up the rest from reference TRBV5-1 and TRBJ2-3 gives the full variable domain: KAGVTQTPRYLIKTRGQQVTLSCSPISGHRSVSWYQQTPGQGLQFLFEYFSETQRNKGNFPGRFSGRQFSNSRSEMNVSTLELGDSALYLCASSPAAGTDTQYFGPGTRLTVL.

The CDR3 loop reads CASSLTSGKGYEQYF. Written as DNA, the CDR3 is TGTGCCAGCAGCCTGACTAGCGGGAAAGGTTACGAGCAGTACTTC. The chain has TRBV4-2 and TRBJ2-7; TRBD2 matches 11 bases. V trimming: 4 bases; J trimming: 4 bases; junction bases outside the gene matches: 6. There are 15 residues in the CDR3. Germline CDR1 reads LGHNA; CDR2 reads YNFKEQ.

The genes are TRBV6-1 and TRBJ2-2; D ambiguous. From germline, CDR1 is MNHNS and CDR2 SASEGT. This CDR3 is built from 11 residues. V gave up 9 bases and J gave up 7 bases, with 9 bases separating them. The CDR3: CASAQYGELFF. In nucleotides, the CDR3 is TGTGCCAGTGCACAGTACGGGGAGCTGTTTTTT.